This entry lists 14 T cell receptor beta chains sequenced from one sample in a study of liver allograft versus peripheral blood T cells. Study-level information: Transplanted livers held T cell receptor repertoires, and these were compared with repertoires in recipients' peripheral blood.

TCRdb independently ran MiXCR on the reads; one entry per CDR3 protein. Here the sample spans some 8,000 distinct CDR3 sequences, over 15% being singletons. Receptor source: a human patient who had a liver transplant. The graft donor may be the source of some T cells.

This clonotype counts as medium-sized (0.01 to 0.1%). The rearrangement uses TRBV5-1 and TRBJ1-1; possible D gene TRBD1, 6 bases. CDR1 and CDR2 (germline): SGHRS, YFSETQ. This CDR3 spans 14 amino acids. Between the trimmed V and J ends, which lost 5 bases and 7 bases, there was a span of 18 bases. CDR3 sequence (DNA): TGCGCCAGCAGTTGGGGGACATACGTCGGTGAAGCTTTCTTT. This encodes CASSWGTYVGEAFF.

This clonotype qualifies as medium-sized. The chain carries TRBV19 and TRBJ1-2; TRBD1 matches 9 bases. V shed 5 bases and J 10 bases; nucleotides not matched to a gene: 8. Germline loops: CDR1 LNHDA, CDR2 SQIVND (reference sequence). The CDR3 loop spans 13 amino acids. For the CDR3, the DNA is TGTGCCAGTAGTTACTGGGACAGGGATGACTACACCTTC. Its protein is CASSYWDRDDYTF.

The chain has TRBV12-3 or TRBV12-4 and TRBJ2-7; 7 nucleotides align to TRBD1. Losses at the gene ends were 1 base for V and 6 bases for J; bases not matched to a gene: 6. The CDR3 length is 14 residues. CDR3 nucleotide sequence: TGTGCCAGCAGTTTAGAGGGGGCGGGCTCCGAGCAGTACTTC. It yields the protein CASSLEGAGSEQYF.

By its share, this clonotype is medium-sized. This chain joins TRBV5-5 and TRBJ1-2; TRBD1 aligns across 11 bases. CDR3 length: 15 residues. Trimming took 0 bases from V and 6 from J; bases not matched to a gene: 4. Per germline, CDR1 SGHKS and CDR2 YYEKEE (reference sequence). Here the CDR3 DNA reads TGTGCCAGCAGCTTGGCCGGACAGGGGGCCCATGGCTACACCTTC. Protein: CASSLAGQGAHGYTF.

By frequency in the sample, this clonotype is medium-sized. The chain uses TRBV18 and TRBJ2-7, with TRBD2 identical over 7 bases. The trim removed 2 bases at V and 6 bases at J, leaving 4 bases unmatched. CDR1 and CDR2 (germline): KGHSH, LQKENI. The CDR3 length is 13 residues. In nucleotides, the CDR3 is TGTGCCAGCTCACCAATAAGGGAGGGCGAGCAGTACTTC. It yields the protein CASSPIREGEQYF.

This clonotype is judged medium-sized. The chain employs TRBV10-3 and TRBJ2-7; tentative D call: TRBD2 (6 bases). Trimming cost V 0 bases and J 0 bases, with 15 bases left between them. Germline V CDR1 and CDR2: ENHRY, SYGVKD. This CDR3 region has 17 residues. CDR3 DNA: TGTGCCATCAGTGAGTCGAAGCGGGTCGGTCTCTCCTACGAGCAGTACTTC. The encoded protein is CAISESKRVGLSYEQYF.

This clonotype was picked up a small number of times. The chain employs TRBV12-3 or TRBV12-4 and TRBJ2-1, with a weak D call TRBD2 (5 bases). V shed 5 bases and J shed 7 bases, with 9 bases lying between them. The CDR3 has 12 amino acids. As DNA, the CDR3 is TGTGCCAGCAGTATATCGGGGAATGAGCAGTTCTTC. Its translation: CASSISGNEQFF.

This clonotype is labeled as medium-sized. The J gene is TRBJ1-1, the V gene TRBV7-2, with TRBD1 as a possible D gene (5 bases). Germline CDR1 SGHTA, CDR2 FQGNSA. Trimming left V 1 base short and J 0 bases short, with 21 bases between. The CDR3 contains 19 residues. The CDR3 protein is CASSLVGVPGAGMNTEAFF. For the CDR3, the DNA is TGTGCCAGCAGCTTAGTGGGCGTCCCCGGGGCCGGGATGAACACTGAAGCTTTCTTT.

This clonotype was seen repeatedly, ten times or more. J is TRBJ1-2 and V is TRBV20-1; TRBD1 might be the D (6 bases). Germline assignment: CDR1 DFQATT and CDR2 SNEGSKA (reference sequence). CDR3 length equals 17 residues. V was clipped by 0 bases and J by 8 bases, with 25 bases between them. CDR3 loop: CSARDLRWGRGEKGYTF. Written as DNA, the CDR3 is TGCAGTGCTAGAGATCTGAGGTGGGGCAGGGGAGAGAAAGGCTACACCTTC.

As to this clonotype: This is likely an artifact of a read error, given a far larger clone one base away. This chain links TRBV6-1 with TRBJ1-2; possibly TRBD1 for D (6 bases). The CDR3 has 14 residues. The V gene lost 10 bases and the J gene lost 5 bases, with 20 bases spanning the gap. Germline CDR1 and CDR2: MNHNS and SASEGT. The chain's CDR3 is CATLLTGRRYGYTF. The CDR3 DNA reads TGTGCCACCCTATTGACAGGACGGAGATATGGCTACACCTTC.

This clonotype is termed medium-sized. The chain uses TRBV12-3 or TRBV12-4 and TRBJ2-1, with D possibly being TRBD1 or TRBD2 (5 bases each). The germline V and J ends were trimmed by 0 bases and 5 bases, with 14 bases remaining between them. This CDR3 spans 16 amino acids. Here the CDR3 reads CASSLALGRTNNEQFF. The CDR3 DNA reads TGTGCCAGCAGTTTAGCGCTGGGACGGACCAACAATGAGCAGTTCTTC.

Details on this clonotype: A single base separates this from a much larger clone, so it may be a read error. No conserved phenylalanine or tryptophan ends this CDR3, so it is likely a read error. V is TRBV14 and J is TRBJ2-1; TRBD2 matches at 10 bases. Unmatched junction bases numbered 3, after V lost 4 bases and J lost 3 bases. The length of the CDR3 is 15 residues. Looked up from germline, CDR1 is SGHDN and CDR2 is FVKESK. The CDR3 nucleotides read TGTGCCAGCAGCCGTAGCGGGGGGAGCTACAATGAGCAGTTCCTC. Residues: CASSRSGGSYNEQFL.

This clonotype was seen only a few times. This chain connects TRBV10-1 to TRBJ1-4, with 11 bases that match TRBD1. Unmatched junction bases numbered 3, after V lost 6 bases and J lost 6 bases. Germline V lookup: CDR1 WNHNN, CDR2 SYGVQD (reference sequence). The CDR3 is 14 amino acids. CDR3 in amino acids: CASRDRGRDEKLFF. The CDR3 DNA follows: TGCGCCAGCAGGGACAGGGGGCGGGATGAAAAACTGTTTTTT.

This clonotype occurred a few times. The chain recombines TRBV12-3 or TRBV12-4 with TRBJ1-3; D remains ambiguous. The CDR3 contains 14 residues. The V end lost 6 bases, the J end lost 0 bases, and 9 bases lay between the germline ends. CDR3 nucleotide sequence: TGTGCCAGCAGCCCGATGAGCTCTGGAAACACCATATATTTT. Translation: CASSPMSSGNTIYF.